This T cell receptor beta chain comes out of a study of molecular identifiers for immune sequencing clone quantification. In this sample, this clonotype turned up many times. Its antigen is currently unknown. Germline CDR1 and CDR2: SEHNR and FQNEAQ (reference sequence). V was shortened by 6 bases and J by 2 bases, with 19 bases between the two germline ends. The CDR3 has 16 amino acids. MiXCR, applied by TCRdb to the PCR reads, yields one record per CDR3 protein. The sample includes about 97,000 distinct CDR3 sequences, roughly a quarter of them seen just once. Study observations and caveats: Over 99% of effector molecules, yet under 1% of naive-cell molecules, were held by clones above 20 RNA copies.

The sequenced material came from naive CD8+ T cells from blood, with Jurkat cell RNA spiked in. Subset meaning: FACS-sorted CD8+CD4-CCR7+CD45RA+ naive T cells. This chain uses TRBV7-9 with TRBJ1-1; the D is unclear. The clonotype originates from a human donor in good health. Some libraries in this study had Jurkat cell RNA spiked in. The CDR3 bases are TGTGCCAGCAGTTCAGGAGTAGAGTGGTCAAACACTGAAGCTTTCTTT. This gives the protein CASSSGVEWSNTEAFF.